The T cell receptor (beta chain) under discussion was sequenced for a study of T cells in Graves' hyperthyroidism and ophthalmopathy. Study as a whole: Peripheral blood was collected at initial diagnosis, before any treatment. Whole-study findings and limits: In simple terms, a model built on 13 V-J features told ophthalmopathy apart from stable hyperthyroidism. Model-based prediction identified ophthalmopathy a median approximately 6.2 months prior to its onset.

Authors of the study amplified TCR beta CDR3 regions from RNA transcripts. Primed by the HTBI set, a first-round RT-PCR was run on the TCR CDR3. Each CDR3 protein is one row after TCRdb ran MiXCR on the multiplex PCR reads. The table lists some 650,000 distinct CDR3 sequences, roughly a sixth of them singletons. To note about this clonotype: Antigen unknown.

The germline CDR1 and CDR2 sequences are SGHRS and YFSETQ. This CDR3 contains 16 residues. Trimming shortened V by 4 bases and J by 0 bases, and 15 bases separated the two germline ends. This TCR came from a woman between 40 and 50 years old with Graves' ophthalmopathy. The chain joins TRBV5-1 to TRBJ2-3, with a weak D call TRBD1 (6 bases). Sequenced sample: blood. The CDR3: CASSDPDRPSTDTQYF. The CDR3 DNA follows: TGCGCCAGCAGCGACCCCGACAGGCCCAGCACAGATACGCAGTATTTT.